Listed here are 11 T cell receptor beta chains from one sample, sequenced in a study of blood T cell repertoires in COVID-19. Generated by immunoSEQ multiplex PCR, the TCRdb table keeps only in-frame clones and is missing some. The top ten hold around 20% of the sample, which has some 130,000 clones, around 88% seen once. The specimen was peripheral blood. These receptors were obtained from a woman in her forties or fifties who had recovered from COVID-19.

The CDR3 DNA follows: TGTGCCAGCAGCTTAATTATCTCCTACGAGCAGTACTTC. This encodes CASSLIISYEQYF. This chain uses TRBV7-2 with TRBJ2-7; D ambiguous. The V gene lost 2 bases and the J gene lost 0 bases, with 5 bases spanning the gap. CDR1 and CDR2 (germline): SGHTA, FQGNSA. The CDR3 loop spans 13 amino acids. The whole variable domain, remainder taken from reference TRBV7-2 and TRBJ2-7, is GAGVSQSPSNKVTEKGKDVELRCDPISGHTALYWYRQSLGQGLEFLIYFQGNSAPDKSGLPSDRFSAERTGGSVSTLTIQRTQQEDSAVYLCASSLIISYEQYFGPGTRLTVT.

This clone came up a few times. The chain carries TRBV7-2 and TRBJ2-7; D gene uncertain. V lost 3 bases to trimming and J lost 0 bases, with 6 bases between them. The germline V gene has CDR1 SGHTA and CDR2 FQGNSA. The CDR3 is 13 amino acids. The CDR3 spells CASSLAFSYEQYF. As DNA, the CDR3 is TGTGCCAGCAGCTTGGCCTTCTCCTACGAGCAGTACTTC.

The chain has TRBV7-2 and TRBJ1-1; 8 nucleotides align to TRBD1. Germline trimming cut 4 bases from V and 6 bases from J; bases unmatched to any gene: 7. The CDR3 contains 14 residues. The germline V gene has CDR1 SGHTA and CDR2 FQGNSA. CDR3 protein: CASSSRQGIAEAFF. The CDR3 coding sequence is TGTGCCAGCAGCTCCAGACAGGGGATCGCTGAAGCTTTCTTT.

The rearrangement joins TRBV7-8 to TRBJ1-2; TRBD1 is a possible D gene (6 bases). Per the germline V gene, CDR1 is SGHVS and CDR2 is FQNEAQ. This CDR3 comprises 13 residues. V was pared by 6 bases and J by 4 bases, with 12 bases between. Written as DNA, the CDR3 is TGTGCCAGCAGTGGGGGCCCGGGCTATGGCTACACCTTC. It encodes CASSGGPGYGYTF.

The CDR3 sequence is CASSERRVSREQYF. As DNA, the CDR3 is TGTGCCAGCAGTGAACGCCGGGTATCGAGGGAGCAGTACTTC. The gene calls are TRBV6-1 and TRBJ2-7; D remains unclear. Germline V lookup: CDR1 MNHNS, CDR2 SASEGT. Trimming removed 2 bases at V and 7 bases at J, with 15 bases between. This CDR3 region has 14 residues.

This clone was observed once. The chain recombines TRBV6-2 or TRBV6-3 with TRBJ1-1; D may be TRBD1 (5 bases). CDR3 length: 13 residues. Trimming took 2 bases from V and 7 from J, leaving 11 bases between them. Germline values: CDR1 MNHEY, CDR2 SVGEGT. The DNA of the CDR3 is TGTGCCAGCAGTTACGAAACAGGCTTTGAAGCTTTCTTT. Its translation is CASSYETGFEAFF.

This clone was observed a single time. The V call is TRBV6-5, the J call TRBJ1-6; no clear D gene. V dropped 2 bases and J dropped 8 bases, with 16 bases sitting between them. The CDR3 has 16 amino acids. Germline-derived CDR1 and CDR2 are MNHEY and SVGAGI. CDR3 bases: TGTGCCAGCAGTTACGACGGAAAACTATCCCATTCACCCCTCCACTTT. The encoded protein is CASSYDGKLSHSPLHF.

The rearrangement uses TRBV10-3 and TRBJ1-3; D gene uncertain. This CDR3 comprises 13 residues. Trimming removed 7 bases from V and 2 bases from J, with 9 bases in between. The germline V gene has CDR1 ENHRY and CDR2 SYGVKD. CDR3 bases: TGTGCCATCAATCCCGGTCCTGGAAACACCATATATTTT. It codes for CAINPGPGNTIYF.

This clone was found a few times. The chain uses TRBV15 and TRBJ1-2, with TRBD1 as a possible D gene (6 bases). Germline V gene sequence: CDR1 LNHNV, CDR2 YYDKDF (reference sequence). This CDR3 spans 18 amino acids. V lost 3 bases and J 0 bases, leaving 20 bases between the germline ends. DNA of the CDR3: TGTGCCACCAGCAGGGGGAGGGGGATCGCACTATCTAACTATGGCTACACCTTC. Translation gives CATSRGRGIALSNYGYTF.

This clone was detected once. V and J are TRBV7-2 and TRBJ2-1; 13 nucleotides align to TRBD2. Germline loops: CDR1 SGHTA, CDR2 FQGNSA. V lost 1 base to trimming and J lost 4 bases; unmatched junction nucleotides: 10. CDR3 length equals 19 residues. The DNA of the CDR3 is TGTGCCAGCAGCTTAGTCCTCTGGACTAGCGGGAGTTTGTACAATGAGCAGTTCTTC. Its translation: CASSLVLWTSGSLYNEQFF.

The rearrangement uses TRBV6-5 and TRBJ2-2, with D perhaps matching TRBD1 (6 bases). The CDR3 length is 14 residues. The V end was cut by 7 bases, the J end by 5 bases, with 14 bases between. Germline values: CDR1 MNHEY, CDR2 SVGAGI. The CDR3 coding sequence is TGTGCCAGCAAGTCTCCGAGGGGGACCGGGGAGCTGTTTTTT. Translating it yields CASKSPRGTGELFF.